Here is one TCR beta chain with its context. This record belongs to a study of blood T cell repertoires in COVID-19. As for the study in general: Sources were T cells, B-cell-depleted T cells, or PBMCs; the material itself was cDNA or gDNA.

Germline CDR1 is SGHTA and CDR2 is FQGNSA. V was shortened by 6 bases and J by 0 bases, with 17 bases between the two germline ends. This CDR3 comprises 17 residues. Clones were read by immunoSEQ multiplex PCR, and TCRdb kept only the in-frame ones, dropping some. The sample consists of 99,000 or so clones, around 82% of them appearing once. Sequenced sample: peripheral blood. The rearrangement uses TRBV7-2 and TRBJ2-2, with D perhaps TRBD1 (5 bases). This TCR was recovered from a man aged 60-69 years with acute or convalescent COVID-19. Here the CDR3 reads CASRSRNQGSNTGELFF. CDR3 DNA: TGTGCCAGCAGAAGCAGAAACCAGGGATCGAACACCGGGGAGCTGTTTTTT.